Reported below is one T cell receptor delta chain. The antigen remains unidentified. TCRdb lists the protein of a much larger clone for this DNA, which differs at residue 10, so this is likely a read error; the protein given here is translated from the DNA itself. Vgamma9/Vdelta2+ and Vdelta2-negative gammadelta T cells were flow-sorted from PBMC for bulk sequencing. This CDR3 is 12 amino acids long. Germline assignment: CDR1 TSWWSYY and CDR2 QGS. This specimen belongs to a study of γδ T cells in repeated Plasmodium falciparum infection. The wider study: Malian children with intense seasonal malaria exposure were compared with matched Australian children. Over about 610 days, donors received four mosquito-bite P. falciparum NF54 infections. Notes on the study in general: Donors in Mali lived in a small rural village, largely one ethnic group. Vgamma9/Vdelta2+ repertoires stayed stably polyclonal over time and infection.

TCRdb reanalyzed the multiplex PCR reads using CATT. In the table there are 55,000 to 70,000 delta-chain clones, roughly 1.8% of which are singletons. This receptor was obtained from a pool of human donors (malaria-infected and uninfected, not separated). Sequenced sample: gamma-delta T cells from blood. The V call is TRDV1, the J call TRDJ1; the D gene is possibly TRDD2 (5 bases). Here the CDR3 reads CALGVPSGKPIF. Here the CDR3 DNA reads TGTGCTCTTGGAGTGCCTTCTGGTAAACCCATCTTT.